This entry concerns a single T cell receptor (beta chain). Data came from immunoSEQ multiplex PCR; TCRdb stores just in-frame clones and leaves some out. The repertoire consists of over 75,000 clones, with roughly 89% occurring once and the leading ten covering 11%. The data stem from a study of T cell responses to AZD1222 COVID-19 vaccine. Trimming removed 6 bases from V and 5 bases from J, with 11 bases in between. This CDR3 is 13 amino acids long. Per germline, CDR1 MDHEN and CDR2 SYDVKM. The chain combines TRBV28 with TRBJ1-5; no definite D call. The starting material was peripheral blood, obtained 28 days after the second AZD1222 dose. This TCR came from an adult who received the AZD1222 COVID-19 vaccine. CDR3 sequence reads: CASSTPTYQPQHF. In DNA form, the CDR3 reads TGTGCCAGCAGCACCCCAACATATCAGCCCCAGCATTTT.